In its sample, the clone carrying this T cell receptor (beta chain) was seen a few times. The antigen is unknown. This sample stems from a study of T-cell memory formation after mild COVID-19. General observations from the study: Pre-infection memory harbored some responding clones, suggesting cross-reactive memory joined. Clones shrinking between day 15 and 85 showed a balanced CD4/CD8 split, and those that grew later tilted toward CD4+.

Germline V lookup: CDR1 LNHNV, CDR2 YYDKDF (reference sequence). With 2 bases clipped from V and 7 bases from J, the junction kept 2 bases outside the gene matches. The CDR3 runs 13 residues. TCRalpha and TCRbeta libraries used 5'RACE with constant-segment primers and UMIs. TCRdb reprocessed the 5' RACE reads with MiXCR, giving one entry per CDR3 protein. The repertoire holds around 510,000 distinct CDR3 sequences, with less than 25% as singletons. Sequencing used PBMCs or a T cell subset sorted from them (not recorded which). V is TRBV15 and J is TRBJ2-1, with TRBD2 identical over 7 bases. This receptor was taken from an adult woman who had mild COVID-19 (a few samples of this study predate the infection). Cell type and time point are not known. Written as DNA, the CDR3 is TGTGCCACCAGCAGAAGACTAGCTAATGAGCAGTTCTTC. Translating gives CATSRRLANEQFF.